These 28 T cell receptor beta chains share one sample of origin, sequenced in a study of T cell changes during pregnancy in multiple sclerosis. Method: immunoSEQ multiplex PCR; TCRdb's copy keeps in-frame clones and lacks some. The table lists 60,000 to 75,000 clones, just over 90% of them singletons, with almost 1.5% in the top ten. The material was peripheral blood, obtained after pregnancy. The receptors originated from a female donor with multiple sclerosis, enrolled in a pregnancy study.

The chain links TRBV30 to TRBJ1-4, with TRBD1 matching 8 bases. Germline assignment: CDR1 GTSNPN and CDR2 SVGIG (reference sequence). This CDR3 is 14 amino acids long. The junction had 5 bases not matched to a gene; V was cut back by 0 bases and J by 8 bases. Here the CDR3 reads CAWSVQGGGEKLFF. The CDR3 DNA reads TGTGCCTGGAGTGTACAGGGGGGTGGCGAAAAACTGTTTTTT.

In this sample, this clone turned up once. CDR3 amino acids: CASRLAGEGDTQYF. Here the CDR3 DNA reads TGTGCCAGCAGGCTAGCGGGAGAAGGCGATACGCAGTATTTT. V and J are TRBV2 and TRBJ2-3; 10 nucleotides agree with TRBD2. The CDR3 spans 14 residues. CDR1 and CDR2 from the germline V gene are SNHLY and FYNNEI. With V trimmed by 6 bases and J by 6 bases, 6 bases remained unmatched.

The chain uses TRBV5-4 and TRBJ2-3; D may be TRBD2 (7 bases). V dropped 3 bases and J dropped 2 bases, with 16 bases sitting between them. From germline, CDR1 is SGHNT and CDR2 YYREEE (reference sequence). The CDR3 is 16 residues long. The DNA of the CDR3 is TGTGCCAGCAGCTCCCGGGGGGACACCTACACAGATACGCAGTATTTT. Its translation is CASSSRGDTYTDTQYF.

The genes are TRBV7-2 and TRBJ2-7; 8 bases line up with TRBD2. V trimming: 7 bases; J trimming: 2 bases; junction bases outside the gene matches: 13. This CDR3 contains 16 residues. Per the germline V gene, CDR1 is SGHTA and CDR2 is FQGNSA. The CDR3 nucleotides read TGTGCCAGCACCCCGACCGGGGGGGAGATAGCCTACGAGCAGTACTTC. Its translation: CASTPTGGEIAYEQYF.

The V call is TRBV28, the J call TRBJ2-3; possibly TRBD1 for D (6 bases). The germline gives CDR1 MDHEN, CDR2 SYDVKM. Trimming shortened V by 2 bases and J by 6 bases, and 15 bases separated the two germline ends. The CDR3 contains 15 residues. The DNA of the CDR3 is TGTGCCAGCAGTTTAATTCAGGGGATAACGGATACGCAGTATTTT. It codes for CASSLIQGITDTQYF. Full variable domain (rest looked up from reference TRBV28 and TRBJ2-3): DVKVTQSSRYLVKRTGEKVFLECVQDMDHENMFWYRQDPGLGLRLIYFSYDVKMKEKGDIPEGYSVSREKKERFSLILESASTNQTSMYLCASSLIQGITDTQYFGPGTRLTVL.

This sequence joins TRBV30 and TRBJ2-7, with D possibly being TRBD2 (5 bases). This CDR3 contains 13 residues. V was clipped by 0 bases and J by 4 bases, with 10 bases between them. The germline V gene has CDR1 GTSNPN and CDR2 SVGIG (reference sequence). The CDR3 region is CAWSVPGLYEQYF. CDR3 nucleotide sequence: TGTGCCTGGAGTGTACCGGGGTTATACGAGCAGTACTTC.

The CDR3 nucleotides are TGCGCCAGCACCGACACAGGGAATGGTGCAACAGATACGCAGTATTTT. Translation gives CASTDTGNGATDTQYF. The chain uses TRBV5-1 and TRBJ2-3, with D perhaps TRBD1 (6 bases). This CDR3 is 16 amino acids long. In germline, CDR1 is SGHRS, CDR2 YFSETQ. V shed 6 bases and J shed 3 bases, with 20 bases lying between them.

V gene TRBV28 combines with J gene TRBJ2-2; 12 nucleotides align to TRBD2. V lost 8 bases, J lost 7 bases, and 8 bases stayed unmatched. The CDR3 spans 15 residues. The germline gives CDR1 MDHEN, CDR2 SYDVKM. DNA of the CDR3: TGTGCCAGCCTCCGGACTAGCGGGACGGGCGGGGAGCTGTTTTTT. This codes for CASLRTSGTGGELFF.

The chain recombines TRBV18 with TRBJ1-3; D unclear. Trimming stripped 3 bases from V and 2 bases from J, with 5 bases between. Germline CDR1 KGHSH, CDR2 LQKENI. The CDR3 has 13 residues. CDR3 protein: CASSPGAGNTIYF. The CDR3 DNA sequence: TGTGCCAGCTCACCGGGCGCTGGAAACACCATATATTTT.

This chain links TRBV6-5 with TRBJ1-5; D remains unclear. Germline V gene lookup returns CDR1 MNHEY and CDR2 SVGAGI. CDR3 length: 14 residues. Trimming pared 0 bases from V and 5 bases from J, leaving 8 bases between. The DNA for the CDR3 is TGTGCCAGCAGTTACTCAGCAGGCGATCAGCCCCAGCATTTT. Its translation is CASSYSAGDQPQHF.

The chain uses TRBV7-9 and TRBJ1-5, with D tentatively TRBD1 (5 bases). The CDR3 consists of 13 residues. Looked up from germline, CDR1 is SEHNR and CDR2 is FQNEAQ (reference sequence). The V end was cut by 8 bases, the J end by 6 bases, with 14 bases between. CDR3 region: CASGTGLSQPQHF. CDR3 bases: TGTGCCAGCGGCACGGGACTCAGTCAGCCCCAGCATTTT.

The rearrangement uses TRBV9 and TRBJ2-1; TRBD2 might be the D (6 bases). Between the trimmed V and J ends, which lost 5 bases and 5 bases, there was a span of 17 bases. Germline CDR1 is SGDLS and CDR2 is YYNGEE. The CDR3 has 15 residues. CDR3 nucleotide sequence: TGTGCCAGCAGTCGCCAGGGACGGGAGAACAATGAGCAGTTCTTC. It codes for CASSRQGRENNEQFF.

Only one count was recorded for this clone. In DNA form, the CDR3 reads TGTGCCAGCAGCCCGGGCAGGGGGGCATCGGGAAACACCATATATTTT. It encodes CASSPGRGASGNTIYF. This chain connects TRBV7-6 to TRBJ1-3, with TRBD1 matching over 7 bases. Germline CDR1 reads SGHVS; CDR2 reads FNYEAQ. The CDR3 has 16 amino acids. V trimming: 5 bases; J trimming: 4 bases; junction bases outside the gene matches: 11. The variable domain in full, completed from reference TRBV7-6 and TRBJ1-3, reads GAGVSQSPRYKVTKRGQDVALRCDPISGHVSLYWYRQALGQGPEFLTYFNYEAQQDKSGLPNDRFSAERPEGSISTLTIQRTEQRDSAMYRCASSPGRGASGNTIYFGEGSWLTVV.

This clone occurred once. V gene TRBV7-9 combines with J gene TRBJ2-3; 9 bases line up with TRBD2. This CDR3 is built from 16 residues. Germline CDR1 is SEHNR and CDR2 is FQNEAQ (reference sequence). The V and J ends lost 1 base and 2 bases, in that order; junction bases with no gene match: 4. The CDR3 loop is CASSLVPSGVTDTQYF. The CDR3 bases are TGTGCCAGCAGCTTAGTCCCTAGCGGGGTCACAGATACGCAGTATTTT. The variable domain in full, with the rest retrieved from reference TRBV7-9 and TRBJ2-3, is DTGVSQNPRHKITKRGQNVTFRCDPISEHNRLYWYRQTLGQGPEFLTYFQNEAQLEKSRLLSDRFSAERPKGSFSTLEIQRTEQGDSAMYLCASSLVPSGVTDTQYFGPGTRLTVL.

The V and J genes are TRBV20-1 and TRBJ2-1; unclear D gene. The CDR3 runs 11 residues. CDR1 is DFQATT and CDR2 is SNEGSKA in the germline V gene (reference sequence). With 3 bases removed from V and 5 bases from J, the gap between germline ends came to 5 bases. This CDR3 reads CSARGDNEQFF. The CDR3 DNA follows: TGCAGTGCTAGGGGCGACAATGAGCAGTTCTTC.

This chain connects TRBV4-1 to TRBJ2-5; D is unresolved. Germline CDR1 and CDR2: MGHRA and YSYEKL. CDR3 size: 14 residues. The V end lost 1 base, the J end lost 5 bases, and 11 bases lay between the germline ends. The CDR3 sequence is CASSQGGVIETQYF. The CDR3 coding sequence is TGCGCCAGCAGCCAAGGAGGTGTAATTGAGACCCAGTACTTC.

The rearrangement uses TRBV18 and TRBJ1-5; D unresolved. V was clipped by 6 bases and J by 0 bases, with 12 bases between them. Per germline, CDR1 KGHSH and CDR2 LQKENI. The CDR3 is made up of 15 amino acids. CDR3 sequence (DNA): TGTGCCAGCTCGCGACGGAGAATTAGCAATCAGCCCCAGCATTTT. It is translated as CASSRRRISNQPQHF.

The chain is built from TRBV6-1 and TRBJ2-2; 8 positions agree with TRBD1. In germline, CDR1 is MNHNS, CDR2 SASEGT. Trimming took 6 bases from V and 1 from J; bases not matched to a gene: 1. The CDR3 is made up of 14 amino acids. The CDR3 loop reads CASRDRENTGELFF. The CDR3 nucleotides read TGTGCCAGCAGGGACAGGGAGAACACCGGGGAGCTGTTTTTT.

The chain combines TRBV6-5 with TRBJ2-7; D is possibly TRBD1 (6 bases). This CDR3 has 14 amino acids. The V end lost 10 bases, the J end lost 5 bases, and 21 bases lay between the germline ends. Per the germline V gene, CDR1 is MNHEY and CDR2 is SVGAGI. The CDR3 nucleotides are TGTGCCACCAGGGGCTCCCAACACCCCAACGAGCAGTACTTC. Protein: CATRGSQHPNEQYF.

V and J are TRBV2 and TRBJ2-1; D may be TRBD1 (5 bases). Germline CDR1 is SNHLY and CDR2 is FYNNEI. The CDR3 runs to 12 residues. The ends were cut back, 8 bases at V and 7 bases at J, with 12 bases in the middle. CDR3 nucleotides: TGTGCCAGCGGCAGGGCTTGGAATGAGCAGTTCTTC. As protein: CASGRAWNEQFF. The complete variable domain, with remaining parts taken from reference TRBV2 and TRBJ2-1, reads EPEVTQTPSHQVTQMGQEVILRCVPISNHLYFYWYRQILGQKVEFLVSFYNNEISEKSEIFDDQFSVERPDGSNFTLKIRSTKLEDSAMYFCASGRAWNEQFFGPGTRLTVL.

The gene calls are TRBV5-6 and TRBJ1-4; the match to TRBD1 covers 9 bases. V lost 1 base and J lost 6; bases outside the gene matches: 4. This CDR3 comprises 15 residues. Germline CDR1 and CDR2: SGHDT and YYEEEE. The CDR3 protein is CASSLTTGGDEKLFF. For the CDR3, the DNA is TGTGCCAGCAGCTTGACTACAGGGGGCGATGAAAAACTGTTTTTT.

The chain combines TRBV2 with TRBJ1-5; no clear D gene. In germline, CDR1 is SNHLY, CDR2 FYNNEI. V lost 6 bases to trimming and J lost 5 bases, with 11 bases between them. The CDR3 spans 13 residues. The CDR3 sequence: CASSESRDQPQHF. CDR3 in DNA: TGTGCCAGCAGCGAGAGCCGGGATCAGCCCCAGCATTTT. The variable domain in full, completed from reference TRBV2 and TRBJ1-5, reads EPEVTQTPSHQVTQMGQEVILRCVPISNHLYFYWYRQILGQKVEFLVSFYNNEISEKSEIFDDQFSVERPDGSNFTLKIRSTKLEDSAMYFCASSESRDQPQHFGDGTRLSIL.

The sample holds one count of this clone. The chain is built from TRBV6-6 and TRBJ2-7; D call uncertain. The CDR3 runs 15 residues. CDR1 and CDR2 from the germline V gene are MNHNY and SVGAGI (reference sequence). Trimming removed 0 bases at V and 2 bases at J, with 11 bases between. The CDR3: CASSYSMIRTYEQYF. The CDR3 region has the DNA TGTGCCAGCAGTTACTCGATGATCAGGACCTACGAGCAGTACTTC.

V is TRBV5-1 and J is TRBJ1-1, with 7 bases matching TRBD1. The V gene end was trimmed by 4 bases and the J gene end by 4 bases; junction bases not matched to a gene: 13. Per the germline V gene, CDR1 is SGHRS and CDR2 is YFSETQ. The CDR3 has 16 residues. The CDR3 protein is CASSQPGQLIGTEAFF. Here the CDR3 DNA reads TGCGCCAGCAGCCAACCGGGACAGTTAATCGGCACTGAAGCTTTCTTT.

The chain combines TRBV6-4 with TRBJ2-1; 10 nucleotides match TRBD2. In germline, CDR1 is MRHNA, CDR2 SNTAGT. Germline trimming cut 3 bases from V and 8 bases from J; bases unmatched to any gene: 7. The CDR3 spans 15 residues. In DNA, the CDR3 is TGTGCCAGCAGTGAAATAGCGGGAGGTCCTGATGAGCAGTTCTTC. It is translated as CASSEIAGGPDEQFF.

V and J are TRBV10-1 and TRBJ2-7; TRBD1 matches 9 bases. V shed 5 bases and J 6 bases; nucleotides not matched to a gene: 5. From germline, CDR1 is WNHNN and CDR2 SYGVQD (reference sequence). The length of the CDR3 is 13 residues. The CDR3 bases are TGCGCCAGCAGTAGGGACAGGGCGGGCGAGCAGTACTTC. The encoded protein is CASSRDRAGEQYF.

The gene calls are TRBV5-1 and TRBJ2-1; the D gene is possibly TRBD2 (6 bases). V was pared by 0 bases and J by 5 bases, with 15 bases between. Germline V gene sequence: CDR1 SGHRS, CDR2 YFSETQ. The CDR3 has 16 amino acids. The CDR3 DNA is TGCGCCAGCAGCTTGGACCCGGCCCGCGGGGACAATGAGCAGTTCTTC. Translation: CASSLDPARGDNEQFF. The full variable domain, its missing parts supplied by reference TRBV5-1 and TRBJ2-1, is KAGVTQTPRYLIKTRGQQVTLSCSPISGHRSVSWYQQTPGQGLQFLFEYFSETQRNKGNFPGRFSGRQFSNSRSEMNVSTLELGDSALYLCASSLDPARGDNEQFFGPGTRLTVL.

The gene calls are TRBV11-2 and TRBJ2-5; D perhaps matches TRBD2 (6 bases). V gave up 3 bases and J gave up 5 bases, with 13 bases separating them. The CDR3 runs 14 residues. Germline V CDR1 and CDR2: SGHAT, FQNNGV. As DNA, the CDR3 is TGTGCCAGCAGCTTTGGGCGGGGTGGGGAGACCCAGTACTTC. Translated, it gives CASSFGRGGETQYF.